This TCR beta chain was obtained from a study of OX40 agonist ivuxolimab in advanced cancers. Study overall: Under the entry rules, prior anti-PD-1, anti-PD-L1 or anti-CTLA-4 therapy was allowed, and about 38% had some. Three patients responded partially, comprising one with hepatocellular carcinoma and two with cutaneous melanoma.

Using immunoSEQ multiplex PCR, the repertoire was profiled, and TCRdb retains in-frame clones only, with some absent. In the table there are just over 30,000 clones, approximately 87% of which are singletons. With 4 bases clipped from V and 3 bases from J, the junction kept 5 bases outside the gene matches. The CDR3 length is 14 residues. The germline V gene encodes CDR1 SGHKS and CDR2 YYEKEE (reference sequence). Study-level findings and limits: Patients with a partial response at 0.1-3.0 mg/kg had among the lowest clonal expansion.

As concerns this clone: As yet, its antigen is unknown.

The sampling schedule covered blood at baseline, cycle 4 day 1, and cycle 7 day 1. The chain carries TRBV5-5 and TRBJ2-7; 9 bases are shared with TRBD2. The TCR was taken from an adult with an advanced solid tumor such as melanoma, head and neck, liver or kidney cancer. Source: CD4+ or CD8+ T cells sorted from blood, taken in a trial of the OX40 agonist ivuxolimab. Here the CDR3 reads CASSPGGGGYEQYF. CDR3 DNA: TGTGCCAGCAGCCCCGGCGGGGGGGGCTACGAGCAGTACTTC.